This T cell receptor beta chain was sequenced for a study of blood T cell repertoires in COVID-19 (dated by TCRdb to between 2020 and 2021). Regarding the complete study: Collaborator samples came from the United States, Italy and Spain and covered acute and convalescent phases of COVID-19. The material from the prospective study consisted of cDNA or gDNA derived from T cells, B-cell-depleted T cells, or PBMCs. Subjects who had been exposed to COVID-19, were actively infected with it, or had recovered from it provided the deeply sampled blood TCRbeta repertoires that made up the dataset. A freely available public database, intended as a resource for researchers studying the immune response to SARS-CoV-2, is where the repertoires were released. The samples were drawn from the first 160 participants of the ongoing ImmuneRACE study and from 1,200 or so subjects provided by 6 global collaborators. Nearly every sample came with metadata listing a de-identified subject ID, COVID-19 status, age in years and sex. Where HLA class I and class II types were available, the types were taken from metadata supplied by the sample provider, not from assay-based typing.

The immunoSEQ Assay, a bias-controlled multiplex PCR, was used to amplify TCRbeta CDR3 regions from genomic DNA. Regarding the original processing steps: Nucleated cell counts per sample were estimated from amplification of reference gene primers within the assay. To quantify the absolute abundance of each unique TCRbeta CDR3 rearrangement, sequence reads were collapsed and filtered. Productive Simpson clonality was computed per sample as the square root of Simpson's diversity index over productive rearrangements. Not all clones reach the TCRdb copy of this immuneACCESS table, which keeps in-frame sequences only. Checked studies attribute under half of the gap to unresolved V genes and leave the rest unexplained. V and J calls and clone size are copied from that table; D and trimming were computed from the DNA. The sample table shows 150,000 to 200,000 clones, and roughly four fifths are seen once. The ten largest clonotypes hold around an eighth of the sample.

Of note for this clone: Its target antigen remains unknown. Base qualities are not at hand, and no much larger clone is one base apart.

V loses 3 bases at its end and J loses 1 base; junction bases beyond the gene matches: 7. CDR1 and CDR2, per the germline V gene, are SGHRS and YFSETQ. The CDR3 holds 18 amino acids from the cysteine to the phenylalanine. The sequence is cut down to CDR3 DNA, 54 bases in frame from base 1. Study-wide findings and limitations: The quantity of clinical and demographic metadata differed by source and by participant and was supplied without curation.

Another Seattle source contributed samples from volunteer blood donors who had recovered from COVID-19. Collaborating institutions collected whole blood in K2EDTA tubes following their own protocols. For TCRbeta analysis, collaborators shipped samples as frozen whole blood, isolated PBMCs, or DNA extracted from either of those sample types. The V and J segments used are TRBV5-1 and TRBJ1-6; 10 of the junction bases match TRBD1. This sequence was found in a man between 45 and 60 years old who had recovered from COVID-19. Sample: peripheral blood. The CDR3 region has the sequence CASSSGQGSGSYNSPLHF. Read as DNA, the sequence is TGCGCCAGCAGCTCGGGACAGGGGTCTGGGTCCTATAATTCACCCCTCCACTTT.